This is a list of T cell receptor beta chains from one sample in a study of blood T cell repertoires in COVID-19. Measured with immunoSEQ multiplex PCR; TCRdb has only the in-frame clones, and not every one. The sample has roughly 80,000 clones, approximately 89% seen once; the top ten hold 1.9%. The sequencing input was peripheral blood. These receptor sequences come from a woman aged 55 to 70 with acute or convalescent COVID-19. Each CDR3 is given with its conserved first and last residue. The order of the fields is D gene, J gene, V gene, clone size, CDR3 DNA, CDR3 protein. A D gene is named only where the DNA matches it firmly. Expanded clones are given a class, and other clones once, few, many or no size at all.

d_call: TRBD1
j_call: TRBJ2-3
v_call: TRBV11-3
clone_size: NA
cdr3_nt: TGTGCCAGCAGCTTAGGTCACGACAGGGCAGATACGCAGTATTTT
cdr3_aa: CASSLGHDRADTQYF

d_call: NA
j_call: TRBJ2-1
v_call: TRBV6-2/TRBV6-3
clone_size: NA
cdr3_nt: TGTGCCAGCAGTTACTCGACCCTAACGGGGAAGGAGTTCTTC
cdr3_aa: CASSYSTLTGKEFF

d_call: NA
j_call: TRBJ1-1
v_call: TRBV7-2
clone_size: NA
cdr3_nt: TGTGCCAGCAGCTCTACGGCGGATAACACTGAAGCTTTCTTT
cdr3_aa: CASSSTADNTEAFF

d_call: TRBD1
j_call: TRBJ2-7
v_call: TRBV6-5
clone_size: NA
cdr3_nt: TGTGCCAGCAGATCCGGACAGGGGATCTACGAGCAGTACTTC
cdr3_aa: CASRSGQGIYEQYF

d_call: NA
j_call: TRBJ1-5
v_call: TRBV9
clone_size: NA
cdr3_nt: TGTGCCAGCAGCGTAGAGGGACTACGCAATCAGCCCCAGCATTTT
cdr3_aa: CASSVEGLRNQPQHF

d_call: TRBD2
j_call: TRBJ2-1
v_call: TRBV6-5
clone_size: once
cdr3_nt: TGTGCCAGCAGTTACAGGCGGGAGGGCTTTGAGCAGTTCTTC
cdr3_aa: CASSYRREGFEQFF

d_call: TRBD1
j_call: TRBJ2-7
v_call: TRBV6-5
clone_size: NA
cdr3_nt: TGTGCCAGCAGGAAAACAAGACAGGGATCCGAGCAGTACTTC
cdr3_aa: CASRKTRQGSEQYF

d_call: NA
j_call: TRBJ1-6
v_call: TRBV6-5
clone_size: NA
cdr3_nt: TGTGCCAGCAGTTACTCGCGTGACAGTGCTTCACCCCTCCACTTT
cdr3_aa: CASSYSRDSASPLHF

d_call: NA
j_call: TRBJ2-1
v_call: TRBV2
clone_size: few
cdr3_nt: TGTGCCAGCAGTGAGGGGCTAGCGACTAGCTCCTACAATGAGCAGTTCTTC
cdr3_aa: CASSEGLATSSYNEQFF

d_call: TRBD2
j_call: TRBJ2-7
v_call: TRBV6-5
clone_size: NA
cdr3_nt: TGTGCCAGCACCCCGGGGGGGGGCAGGGCATACGAGCAGTACTTC
cdr3_aa: CASTPGGGRAYEQYF

d_call: NA
j_call: TRBJ1-4
v_call: TRBV4-3
clone_size: NA
cdr3_nt: TGCGCCAGCAGCCAAGCCCCGGCGGGGGGGACGATTAATGAAAAACTGTTTTTT
cdr3_aa: CASSQAPAGGTINEKLFF

d_call: TRBD1
j_call: TRBJ1-4
v_call: TRBV6-1
clone_size: NA
cdr3_nt: TGTGCCAGCAGTGAAACGAGCCTTCAGGGGGCATCTAATGAAAAACTGTTTTTT
cdr3_aa: CASSETSLQGASNEKLFF

d_call: NA
j_call: TRBJ2-1
v_call: TRBV4-1
clone_size: NA
cdr3_nt: TGCGCCAGCAGCCAAGATCCGAACGTCCCCACTTTACCCAATGAGCAGTTCTTC
cdr3_aa: CASSQDPNVPTLPNEQFF

d_call: TRBD2
j_call: TRBJ2-7
v_call: TRBV5-1
clone_size: NA
cdr3_nt: TGCGCCAGCAGCCCCCTGACTAGCGGGGGGACCCAAAACTACGAGCAGTACTTC
cdr3_aa: CASSPLTSGGTQNYEQYF